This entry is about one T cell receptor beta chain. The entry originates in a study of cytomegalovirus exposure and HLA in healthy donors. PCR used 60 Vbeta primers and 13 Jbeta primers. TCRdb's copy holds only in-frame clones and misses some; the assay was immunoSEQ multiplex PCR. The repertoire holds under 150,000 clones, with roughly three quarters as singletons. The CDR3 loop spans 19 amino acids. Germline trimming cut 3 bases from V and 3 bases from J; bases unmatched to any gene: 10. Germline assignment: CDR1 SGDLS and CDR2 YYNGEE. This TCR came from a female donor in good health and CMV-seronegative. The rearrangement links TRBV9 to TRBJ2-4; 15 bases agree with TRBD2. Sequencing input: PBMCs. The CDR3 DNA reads TGTGCCAGCAGCGGAACCGGGACTAGCGGGAGGAGTGGCAAAAACATTCAGTACTTC. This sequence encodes CASSGTGTSGRSGKNIQYF.